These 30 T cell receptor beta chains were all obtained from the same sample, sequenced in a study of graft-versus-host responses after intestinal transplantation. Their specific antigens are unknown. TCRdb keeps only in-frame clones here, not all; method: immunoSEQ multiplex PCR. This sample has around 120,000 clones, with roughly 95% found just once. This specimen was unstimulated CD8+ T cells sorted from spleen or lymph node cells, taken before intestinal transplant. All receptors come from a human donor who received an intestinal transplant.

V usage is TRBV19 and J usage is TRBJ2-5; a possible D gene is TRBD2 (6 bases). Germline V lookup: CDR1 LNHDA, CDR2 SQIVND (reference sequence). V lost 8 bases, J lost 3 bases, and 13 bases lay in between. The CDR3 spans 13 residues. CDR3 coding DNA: TGTGCCAGTCGAGCCCCGGGGGAAGAGACCCAGTACTTC. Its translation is CASRAPGEETQYF.

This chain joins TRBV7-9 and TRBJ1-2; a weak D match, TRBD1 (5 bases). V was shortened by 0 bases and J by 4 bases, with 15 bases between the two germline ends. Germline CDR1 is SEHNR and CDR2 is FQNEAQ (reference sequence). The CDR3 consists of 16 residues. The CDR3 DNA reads TGTGCCAGCAGCTTAGCCTCGACAGCCAACCCCTATGGCTACACCTTC. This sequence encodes CASSLASTANPYGYTF.

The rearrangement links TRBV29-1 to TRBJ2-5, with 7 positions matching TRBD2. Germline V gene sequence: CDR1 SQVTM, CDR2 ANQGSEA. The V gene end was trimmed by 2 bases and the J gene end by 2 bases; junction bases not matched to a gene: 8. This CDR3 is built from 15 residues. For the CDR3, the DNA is TGCAGCGTTGAACCCCGGGGGGATACTCAAGAGACCCAGTACTTC. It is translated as CSVEPRGDTQETQYF. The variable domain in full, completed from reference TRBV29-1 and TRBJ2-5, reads SAVISQKPSRDICQRGTSLTIQCQVDSQVTMMFWYRQQPGQSLTLIATANQGSEATYESGFVIDKFPISRPNLTFSTLTVSNMSPEDSSIYLCSVEPRGDTQETQYFGPGTRLLVL.

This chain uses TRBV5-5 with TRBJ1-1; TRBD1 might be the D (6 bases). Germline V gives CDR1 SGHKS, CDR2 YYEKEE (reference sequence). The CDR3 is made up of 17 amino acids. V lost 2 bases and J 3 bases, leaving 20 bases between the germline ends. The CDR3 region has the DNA TGTGCCAGCAGCTTCGGGGGGCCTCCCTCAGCGGACACTGAAGCTTTCTTT. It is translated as CASSFGGPPSADTEAFF.

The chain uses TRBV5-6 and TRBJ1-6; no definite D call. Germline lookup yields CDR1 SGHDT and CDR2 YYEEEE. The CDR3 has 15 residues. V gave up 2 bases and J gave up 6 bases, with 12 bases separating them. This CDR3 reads CASSLGRSPNSPLHF. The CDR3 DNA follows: TGTGCCAGCAGCTTAGGACGGTCTCCTAATTCACCCCTCCACTTT.

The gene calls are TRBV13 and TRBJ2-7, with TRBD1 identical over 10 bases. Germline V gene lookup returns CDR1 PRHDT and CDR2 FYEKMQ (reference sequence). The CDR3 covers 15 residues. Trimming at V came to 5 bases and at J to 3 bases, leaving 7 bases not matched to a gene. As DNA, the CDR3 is TGTGCCAGCAGCCGACCCGGGACAGGGGACTACGAGCAGTACTTC. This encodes CASSRPGTGDYEQYF. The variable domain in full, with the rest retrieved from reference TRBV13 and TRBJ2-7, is AAGVIQSPRHLIKEKRETATLKCYPIPRHDTVYWYQQGPGQDPQFLISFYEKMQSDKGSIPDRFSAQQFSDYHSELNMSSLELGDSALYFCASSRPGTGDYEQYFGPGTRLTVT.

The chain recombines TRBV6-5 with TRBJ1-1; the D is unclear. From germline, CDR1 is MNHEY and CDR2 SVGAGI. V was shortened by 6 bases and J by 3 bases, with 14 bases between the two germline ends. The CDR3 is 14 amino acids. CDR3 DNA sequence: TGTGCCAGCAGGCCCTTTCTGAGGGACACTGAAGCTTTCTTT. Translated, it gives CASRPFLRDTEAFF.

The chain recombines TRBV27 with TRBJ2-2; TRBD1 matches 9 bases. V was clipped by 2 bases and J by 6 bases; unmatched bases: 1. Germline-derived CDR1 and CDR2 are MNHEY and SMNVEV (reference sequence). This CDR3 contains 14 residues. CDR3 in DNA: TGTGCCAGCAGTTTAGGACAGGGGTCCGGGGAGCTGTTTTTT. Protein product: CASSLGQGSGELFF.

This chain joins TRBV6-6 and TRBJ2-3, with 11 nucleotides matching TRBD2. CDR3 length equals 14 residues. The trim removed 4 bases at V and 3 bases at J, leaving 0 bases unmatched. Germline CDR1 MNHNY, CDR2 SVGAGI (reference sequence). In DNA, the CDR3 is TGTGCCAGCAGTTCTAGCGGGAGGACAGATACGCAGTATTTT. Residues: CASSSSGRTDTQYF.

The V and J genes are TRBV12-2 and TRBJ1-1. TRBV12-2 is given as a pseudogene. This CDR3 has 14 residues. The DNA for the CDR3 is TGTGCAAGTCGTCCCTCGACGGAGAACACTGAAGCTTTCTTT. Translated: CASRPSTENTEAFF.

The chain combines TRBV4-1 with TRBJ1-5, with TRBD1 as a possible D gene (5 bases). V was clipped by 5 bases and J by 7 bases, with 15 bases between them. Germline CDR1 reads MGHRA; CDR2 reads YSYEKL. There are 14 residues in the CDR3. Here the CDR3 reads CASSSGPGQQPQHF. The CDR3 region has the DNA TGCGCCAGCAGCTCAGGGCCAGGCCAACAGCCCCAGCATTTT.

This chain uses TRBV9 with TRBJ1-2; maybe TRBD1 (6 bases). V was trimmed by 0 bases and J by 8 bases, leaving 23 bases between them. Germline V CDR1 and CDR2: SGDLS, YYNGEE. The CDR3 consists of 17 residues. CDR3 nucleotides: TGTGCCAGCAGCGTAGAAGGGAGGGGGAGAGGTTCTAACGGCTACACCTTC. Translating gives CASSVEGRGRGSNGYTF.

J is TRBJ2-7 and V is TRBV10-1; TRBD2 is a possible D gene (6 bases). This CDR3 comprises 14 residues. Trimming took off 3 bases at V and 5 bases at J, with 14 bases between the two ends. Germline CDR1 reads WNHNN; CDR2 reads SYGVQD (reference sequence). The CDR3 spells CASSETSPRDEQYF. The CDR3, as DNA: TGCGCCAGCAGTGAAACTAGCCCACGGGACGAGCAGTACTTC.

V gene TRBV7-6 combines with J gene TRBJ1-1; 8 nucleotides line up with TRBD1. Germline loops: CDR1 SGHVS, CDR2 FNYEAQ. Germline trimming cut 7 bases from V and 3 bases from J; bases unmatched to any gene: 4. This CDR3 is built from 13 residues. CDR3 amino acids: CASTSDRDTEAFF. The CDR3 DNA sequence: TGTGCCAGCACCTCGGACAGGGACACTGAAGCTTTCTTT.

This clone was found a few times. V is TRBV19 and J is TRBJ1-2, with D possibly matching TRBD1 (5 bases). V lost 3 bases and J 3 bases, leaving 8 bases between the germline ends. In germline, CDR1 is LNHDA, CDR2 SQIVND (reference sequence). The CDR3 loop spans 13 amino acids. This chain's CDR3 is CASSMQGHYGYTF. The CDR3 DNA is TGTGCCAGTAGTATGCAGGGCCACTATGGCTACACCTTC. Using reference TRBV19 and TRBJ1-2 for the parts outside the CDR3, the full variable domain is DGGITQSPKYLFRKEGQNVTLSCEQNLNHDAMYWYRQDPGQGLRLIYYSQIVNDFQKGDIAEGYSVSREKKESFPLTVTSAQKNPTAFYLCASSMQGHYGYTFGSGTRLTVV.

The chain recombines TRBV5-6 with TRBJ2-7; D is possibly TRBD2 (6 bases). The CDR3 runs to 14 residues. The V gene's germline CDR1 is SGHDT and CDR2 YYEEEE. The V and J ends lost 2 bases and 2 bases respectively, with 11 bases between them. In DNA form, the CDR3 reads TGTGCCAGCAGCTTAACGGGAGCAGCCTACGAGCAGTACTTC. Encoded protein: CASSLTGAAYEQYF.

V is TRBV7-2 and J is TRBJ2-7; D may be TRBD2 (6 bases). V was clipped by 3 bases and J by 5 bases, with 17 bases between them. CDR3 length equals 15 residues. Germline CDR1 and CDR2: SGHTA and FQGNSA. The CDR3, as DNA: TGTGCCAGCAGCTTCTGGCGGGGAGGCGGGGACGAGCAGTACTTC. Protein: CASSFWRGGGDEQYF. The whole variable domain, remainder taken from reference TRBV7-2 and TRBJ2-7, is GAGVSQSPSNKVTEKGKDVELRCDPISGHTALYWYRQSLGQGLEFLIYFQGNSAPDKSGLPSDRFSAERTGGSVSTLTIQRTQQEDSAVYLCASSFWRGGGDEQYFGPGTRLTVT.

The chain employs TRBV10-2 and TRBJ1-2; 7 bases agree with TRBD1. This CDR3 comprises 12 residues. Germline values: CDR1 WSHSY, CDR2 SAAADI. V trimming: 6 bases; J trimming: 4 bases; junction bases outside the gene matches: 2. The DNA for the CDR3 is TGCGCCAGCAGGGGGGACAGCTATGGCTACACCTTC. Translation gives CASRGDSYGYTF.

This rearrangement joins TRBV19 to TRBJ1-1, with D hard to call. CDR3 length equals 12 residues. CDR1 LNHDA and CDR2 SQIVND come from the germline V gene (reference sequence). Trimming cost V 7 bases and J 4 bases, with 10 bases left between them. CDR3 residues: CASMDWGTEAFF. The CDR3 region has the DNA TGTGCCAGTATGGACTGGGGCACTGAAGCTTTCTTT.

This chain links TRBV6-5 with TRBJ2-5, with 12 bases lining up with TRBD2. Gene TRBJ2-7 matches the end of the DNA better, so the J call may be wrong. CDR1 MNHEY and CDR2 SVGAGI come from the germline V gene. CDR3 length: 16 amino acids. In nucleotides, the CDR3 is TGTGCCAGCAGTTACGGTCGACTAGCGGGAGTCGACGAGCAGTACTTC. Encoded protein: CASSYGRLAGVDEQYF.

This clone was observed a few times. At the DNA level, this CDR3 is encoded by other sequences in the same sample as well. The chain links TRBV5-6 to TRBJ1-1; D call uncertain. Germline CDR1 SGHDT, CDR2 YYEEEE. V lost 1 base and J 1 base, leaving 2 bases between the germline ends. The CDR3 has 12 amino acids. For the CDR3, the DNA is TGTGCCAGCAGCTTGAGGAACACTGAAGCTTTCTTT. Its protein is CASSLRNTEAFF.

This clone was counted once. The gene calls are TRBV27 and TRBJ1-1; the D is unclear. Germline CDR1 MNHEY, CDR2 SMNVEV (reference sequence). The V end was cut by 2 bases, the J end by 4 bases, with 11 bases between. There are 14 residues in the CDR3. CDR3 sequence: CASSLRPASTEAFF. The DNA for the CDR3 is TGTGCCAGCAGTTTAAGGCCGGCATCCACTGAAGCTTTCTTT.

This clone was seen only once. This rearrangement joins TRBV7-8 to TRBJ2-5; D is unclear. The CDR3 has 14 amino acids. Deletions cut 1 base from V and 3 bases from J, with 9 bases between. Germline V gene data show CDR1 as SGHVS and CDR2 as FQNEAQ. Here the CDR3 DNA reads TGTGCCAGCAGCTTAGTGGTCGGAGAAGAGACCCAGTACTTC. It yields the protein CASSLVVGEETQYF.

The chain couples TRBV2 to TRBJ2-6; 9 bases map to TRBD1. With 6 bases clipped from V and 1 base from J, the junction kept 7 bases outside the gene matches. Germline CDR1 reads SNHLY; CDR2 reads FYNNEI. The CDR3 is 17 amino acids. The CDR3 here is CASRPGQGGSGANVLTF. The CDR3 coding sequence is TGTGCCAGCAGACCGGGACAGGGTGGGTCTGGGGCCAACGTCCTGACTTTC.

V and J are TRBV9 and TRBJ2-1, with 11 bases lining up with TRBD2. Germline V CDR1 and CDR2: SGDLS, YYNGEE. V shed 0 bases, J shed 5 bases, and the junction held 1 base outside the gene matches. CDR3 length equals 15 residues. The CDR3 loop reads CASSVGLAGNNEQFF. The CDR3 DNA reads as TGTGCCAGCAGCGTAGGACTAGCGGGAAACAATGAGCAGTTCTTC.

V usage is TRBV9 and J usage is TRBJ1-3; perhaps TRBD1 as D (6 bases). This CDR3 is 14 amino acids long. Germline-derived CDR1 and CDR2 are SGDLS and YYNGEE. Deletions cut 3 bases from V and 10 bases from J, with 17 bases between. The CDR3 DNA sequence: TGTGCCAGCAGCGCCACAGGGAGAGCAGAGACCATATATTTT. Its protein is CASSATGRAETIYF.

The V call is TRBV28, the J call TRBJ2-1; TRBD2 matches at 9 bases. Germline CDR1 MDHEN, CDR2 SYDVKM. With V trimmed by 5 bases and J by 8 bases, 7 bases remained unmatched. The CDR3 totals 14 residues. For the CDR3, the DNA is TGTGCCAGCAGTCTAGCGGGATTTAGCGATGAGCAGTTCTTC. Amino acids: CASSLAGFSDEQFF.

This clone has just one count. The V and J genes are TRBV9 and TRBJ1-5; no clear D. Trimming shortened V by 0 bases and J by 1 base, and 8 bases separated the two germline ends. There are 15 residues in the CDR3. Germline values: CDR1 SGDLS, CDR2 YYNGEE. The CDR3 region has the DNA TGTGCCAGCAGCGTAGGGAGTGGGAGCAATCAGCCCCAGCATTTT. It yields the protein CASSVGSGSNQPQHF.

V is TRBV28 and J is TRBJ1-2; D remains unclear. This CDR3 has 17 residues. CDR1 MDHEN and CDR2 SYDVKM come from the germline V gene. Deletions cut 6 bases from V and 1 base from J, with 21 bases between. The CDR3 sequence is CASSPGFRTYVNYGYTF. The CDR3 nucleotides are TGTGCCAGCAGCCCCGGCTTTAGGACTTATGTTAACTATGGCTACACCTTC.

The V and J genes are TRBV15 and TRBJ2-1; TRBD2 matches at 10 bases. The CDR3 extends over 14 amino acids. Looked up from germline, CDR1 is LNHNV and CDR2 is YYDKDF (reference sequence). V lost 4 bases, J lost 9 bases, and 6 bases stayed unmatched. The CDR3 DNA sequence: TGTGCCACCAGCACCCGGACTAGCGGAGGTGAGCAGTTCTTC. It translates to CATSTRTSGGEQFF.